Each of the 13 T cell receptor beta chains below was sequenced from the same sample in a study of circulating CD8 cells and anti-PD-1 response in melanoma. Using approximately 14 ng of total RNA, TCR libraries were made with the QIAseq Immune Repertoire TCR panel. One entry per CDR3 protein, called by TCRdb with MiXCR from the reads. The data contain hundreds of distinct CDR3 sequences, roughly 12% of them seen just once; the ten biggest clones take up about 70%. Sorting of live CD3+CD8+TCRalphabeta+ cells by PD-1 and/or TIGIT gave four subsets. The source was CD8+ T cells from PBMCs, collected at baseline or after one month of anti-PD-1 therapy (not recorded which). The receptors shown here come from a human donor with melanoma.

This chain uses TRBV5-1 with TRBJ2-7, with 7 bases matching TRBD1. Germline CDR1 is SGHRS and CDR2 is YFSETQ. Trimming removed 1 base from V and 5 bases from J; junction bases left unmatched: 12. The CDR3 runs to 16 residues. The CDR3: CASSLNGMGTEDEQYF. In DNA form, the CDR3 reads TGCGCCAGCAGCTTGAATGGGATGGGGACAGAAGACGAGCAGTACTTC.

This clonotype is deemed hyperexpanded. This sequence joins TRBV7-3 and TRBJ2-3; 11 nucleotides agree with TRBD2. The CDR3 covers 15 residues. Germline CDR1 is SGHTA and CDR2 is FQGTGA. With V trimmed by 0 bases and J by 6 bases, 2 bases remained unmatched. The CDR3: CASSLTPSGGDTQYF. The CDR3 region has the DNA TGTGCCAGCAGCTTAACCCCTAGCGGGGGGGATACGCAGTATTTT.

This clonotype was found a few times. The chain links TRBV12-5 to TRBJ1-5; D is unresolved. There are 15 residues in the CDR3. Germline V lookup: CDR1 LGHNT, CDR2 FRNRAP. V was shortened by 9 bases and J by 2 bases, with 17 bases between the two germline ends. CDR3: CASGTGWGGNQPQHF. CDR3 sequence (DNA): TGTGCTAGCGGCACCGGATGGGGTGGCAATCAGCCCCAGCATTTT.

About this clonotype itself: A much larger clone differs from this one at a single base, so this may be a read error. The chain joins TRBV20-1 to TRBJ1-1; D remains unclear. Germline CDR1 and CDR2: DFQATT and SNEGSKA (reference sequence). The germline V and J ends were trimmed by 5 bases and 3 bases, with 10 bases remaining between them. CDR3 length: 12 residues. CDR3 sequence: CSAFDEYTEAFF. The CDR3 DNA sequence: TGCAGTGCTTTCGACGAGTACACTGAAGCTTTCTTT.

This clonotype is deemed large. This chain uses TRBV4-3 with TRBJ1-2; no firm D call. Germline-derived CDR1 and CDR2 are LGHNA and YSLEER. V was cut by 0 bases and J by 8 bases, with 4 bases left in between. This CDR3 has 11 residues. In DNA form, the CDR3 reads TGCGCCAGCAGCCAAGATGGAGGCTACACCTTC. The encoded protein is CASSQDGGYTF.

The J gene is TRBJ1-2, the V gene TRBV2; TRBD1 aligns across 9 bases. Germline assignment: CDR1 SNHLY and CDR2 FYNNEI. This CDR3 contains 15 residues. The V gene end was trimmed by 6 bases and the J gene end by 1 base; junction bases not matched to a gene: 6. CDR3 in amino acids: CASRGTGGNNYGYTF. The CDR3 bases are TGTGCCAGCAGAGGTACAGGGGGCAATAACTATGGCTACACCTTC.

This clonotype is large by share. The chain carries TRBV19 and TRBJ1-2; 9 nucleotides align to TRBD1. Germline CDR1 LNHDA, CDR2 SQIVND (reference sequence). CDR3 size: 13 residues. V shed 10 bases and J 1 base; nucleotides not matched to a gene: 4. The CDR3 region has the DNA TGTGCCACGACAGGGGGGCTTAACTATGGCTACACCTTC. Translation gives CATTGGLNYGYTF.

By share of the sample, this clonotype is medium-sized. The chain combines TRBV11-3 with TRBJ2-3, with 13 bases identical to TRBD2. The CDR3 totals 18 residues. Germline trimming cut 1 base from V and 6 bases from J; bases unmatched to any gene: 10. The V gene's germline CDR1 is SGHNT and CDR2 YENEEA. For the CDR3, the DNA is TGTGCCAGCAGCTTAGGTCCCCGACTAGCGGGGGGTTTCGATACGCAGTATTTT. Translating gives CASSLGPRLAGGFDTQYF.

This clonotype rates as large (0.1 to 1%). The genes are TRBV7-2 and TRBJ1-1; D ambiguous. V dropped 5 bases and J dropped 6 bases, with 13 bases sitting between them. The CDR3 covers 13 residues. Germline loops: CDR1 SGHTA, CDR2 FQGNSA. The CDR3 reads CASSPGPGSEAFF. For the CDR3, the DNA is TGTGCCAGCAGCCCCGGGCCGGGGTCTGAAGCTTTCTTT.

This clonotype is labeled as large (0.1 to 1%). The V gene is TRBV27, the J gene TRBJ1-1; possible D gene TRBD1, 5 bases. CDR1 is MNHEY and CDR2 is SMNVEV in the germline V gene (reference sequence). CDR3 length: 14 amino acids. V was trimmed by 1 base and J by 1 base, leaving 7 bases between them. CDR3 sequence reads: CASSLLGENTEAFF. The CDR3 DNA reads as TGTGCCAGCAGTTTATTAGGGGAGAACACTGAAGCTTTCTTT.

This clonotype is labeled as large. The chain links TRBV1 to TRBJ2-3; TRBD2 is the table's D call and was not checked against the DNA. TRBV1 is deemed a pseudogene. The CDR3 totals 17 residues. The CDR3 loop reads CTSSQVGSSGPTDTQYF. In nucleotides, the CDR3 is TGCACCAGCAGCCAAGTTGGTTCTAGCGGGCCCACAGATACGCAGTATTTT.

This clonotype rates as large. J is TRBJ2-3 and V is TRBV5-6; 11 positions agree with TRBD2. V shed 2 bases and J 2 bases; nucleotides not matched to a gene: 16. Per germline, CDR1 SGHDT and CDR2 YYEEEE. This CDR3 has 20 residues. Here the CDR3 reads CASSFINQLLLAGDTDTQYF. CDR3 coding DNA: TGTGCCAGCAGCTTCATCAACCAGCTCCTACTAGCGGGAGACACAGATACGCAGTATTTT.

In the case of this clonotype: One end of the junction is discordant with germline, which a read error may explain. The chain has TRBV9 and TRBJ2-3; D may be TRBD2 (5 bases). CDR1 and CDR2 (germline): SGDLS, YYNGEE. The CDR3 is made up of 14 amino acids. The CDR3, as DNA: TGTGCCAGCGGCGTAGATCTAGCCGTTTATACGCAGTATTTT. The encoded protein is CASGVDLAVYTQYF.